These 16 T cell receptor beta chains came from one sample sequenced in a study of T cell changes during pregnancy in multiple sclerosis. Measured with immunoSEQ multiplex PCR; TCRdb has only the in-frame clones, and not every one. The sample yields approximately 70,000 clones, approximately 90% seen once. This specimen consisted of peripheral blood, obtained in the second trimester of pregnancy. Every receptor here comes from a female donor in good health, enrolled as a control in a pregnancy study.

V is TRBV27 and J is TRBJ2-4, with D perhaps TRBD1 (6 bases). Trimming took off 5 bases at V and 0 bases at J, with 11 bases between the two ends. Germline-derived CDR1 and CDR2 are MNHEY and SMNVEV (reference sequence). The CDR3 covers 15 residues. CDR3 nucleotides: TGTGCCAGCAGTGCCGGACAGCTAGCCAAAAACATTCAGTACTTC. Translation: CASSAGQLAKNIQYF.

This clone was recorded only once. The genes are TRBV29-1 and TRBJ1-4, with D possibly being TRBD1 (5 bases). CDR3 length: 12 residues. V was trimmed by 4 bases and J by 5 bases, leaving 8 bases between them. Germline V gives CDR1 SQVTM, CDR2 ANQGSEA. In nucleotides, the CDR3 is TGCAGCGTTGTCGCAGGGAATGAAAAACTGTTTTTT. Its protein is CSVVAGNEKLFF.

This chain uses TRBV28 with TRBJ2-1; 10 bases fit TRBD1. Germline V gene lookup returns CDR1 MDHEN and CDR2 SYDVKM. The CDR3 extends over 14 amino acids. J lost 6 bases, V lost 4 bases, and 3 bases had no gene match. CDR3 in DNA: TGTGCCAGCAGTTCAGGACAGGGGGGCAATGAGCAGTTCTTC. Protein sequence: CASSSGQGGNEQFF. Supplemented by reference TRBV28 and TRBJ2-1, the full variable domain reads DVKVTQSSRYLVKRTGEKVFLECVQDMDHENMFWYRQDPGLGLRLIYFSYDVKMKEKGDIPEGYSVSREKKERFSLILESASTNQTSMYLCASSSGQGGNEQFFGPGTRLTVL.

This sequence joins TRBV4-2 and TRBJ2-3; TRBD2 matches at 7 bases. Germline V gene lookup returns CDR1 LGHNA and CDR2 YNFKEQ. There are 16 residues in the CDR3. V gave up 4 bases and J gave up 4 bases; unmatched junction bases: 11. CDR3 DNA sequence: TGTGCCAGCAGCCTAAGAGCCGCTAGCGGCGCAGATACGCAGTATTTT. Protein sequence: CASSLRAASGADTQYF.

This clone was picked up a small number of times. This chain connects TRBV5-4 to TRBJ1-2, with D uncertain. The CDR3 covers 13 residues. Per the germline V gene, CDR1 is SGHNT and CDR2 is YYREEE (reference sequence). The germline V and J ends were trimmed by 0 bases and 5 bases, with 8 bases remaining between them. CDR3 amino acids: CASSLAPSYGYTF. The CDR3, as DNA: TGTGCCAGCAGCTTGGCCCCCAGTTATGGCTACACCTTC.

The CDR3 here is CASSRQGANEKLFF. Written as DNA, the CDR3 is TGTGCCAGCTCACGACAGGGGGCGAATGAAAAACTGTTTTTT. This sequence joins TRBV18 and TRBJ1-4, with TRBD1 matching 10 bases. The J segment lost 5 bases and the V segment lost 4 bases, leaving 1 base of the junction unmatched. The CDR3 runs to 14 residues. CDR1 is KGHSH, CDR2 LQKENI, per germline. The complete variable domain, with remaining parts taken from reference TRBV18 and TRBJ1-4, reads NAGVMQNPRHLVRRRGQEARLRCSPMKGHSHVYWYRQLPEEGLKFMVYLQKENIIDESGMPKERFSAEFPKEGPSILRIQQVVRGDSAAYFCASSRQGANEKLFFGSGTQLSVL.

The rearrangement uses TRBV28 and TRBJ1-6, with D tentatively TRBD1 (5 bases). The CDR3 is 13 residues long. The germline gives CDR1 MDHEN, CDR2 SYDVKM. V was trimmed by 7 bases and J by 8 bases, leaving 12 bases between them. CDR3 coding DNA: TGTGCCAGCAAAAGGGGCGCGGATTCACCCCTCCACTTT. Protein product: CASKRGADSPLHF.

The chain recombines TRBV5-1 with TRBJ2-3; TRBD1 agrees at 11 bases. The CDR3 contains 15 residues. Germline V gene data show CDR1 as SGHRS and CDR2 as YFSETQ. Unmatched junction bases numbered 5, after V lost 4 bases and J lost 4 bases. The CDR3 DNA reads TGCGCCAGCAGCCGGGGACAGGGGGTGGCAGATACGCAGTATTTT. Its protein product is CASSRGQGVADTQYF. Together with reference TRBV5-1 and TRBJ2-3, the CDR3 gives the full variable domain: KAGVTQTPRYLIKTRGQQVTLSCSPISGHRSVSWYQQTPGQGLQFLFEYFSETQRNKGNFPGRFSGRQFSNSRSEMNVSTLELGDSALYLCASSRGQGVADTQYFGPGTRLTVL.

CDR3 sequence (DNA): TGTGCCAGCAGTTCGTCACAGACAGGGGGCTCGTCAGCTTTCTTT. Protein: CASSSSQTGGSSAFF. V gene TRBV6-5 combines with J gene TRBJ1-1, with TRBD1 identical over 10 bases. CDR1 MNHEY and CDR2 SVGAGI come from the germline V gene. V lost 4 bases and J lost 10; bases outside the gene matches: 12. The CDR3 has 15 residues.

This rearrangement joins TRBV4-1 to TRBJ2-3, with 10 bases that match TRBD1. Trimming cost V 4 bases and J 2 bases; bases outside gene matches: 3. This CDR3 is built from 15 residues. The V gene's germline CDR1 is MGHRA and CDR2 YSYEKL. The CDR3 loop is CASSRGQGITDTQYF. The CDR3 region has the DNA TGCGCCAGCAGCCGGGGACAGGGGATCACAGATACGCAGTATTTT.

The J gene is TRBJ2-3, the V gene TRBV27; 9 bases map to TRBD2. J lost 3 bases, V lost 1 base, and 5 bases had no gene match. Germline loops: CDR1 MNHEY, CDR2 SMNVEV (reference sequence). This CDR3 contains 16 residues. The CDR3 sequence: CASSLWPAGGTDTQYF. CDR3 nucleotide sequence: TGTGCCAGCAGTTTATGGCCAGCGGGAGGTACAGATACGCAGTATTTT.

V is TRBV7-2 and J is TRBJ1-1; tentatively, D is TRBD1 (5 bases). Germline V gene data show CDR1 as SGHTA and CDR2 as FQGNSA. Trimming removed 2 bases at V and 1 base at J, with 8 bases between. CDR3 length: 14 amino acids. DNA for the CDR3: TGTGCCAGCAGCTTACAGGGTAAGAACACTGAAGCTTTCTTT. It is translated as CASSLQGKNTEAFF.

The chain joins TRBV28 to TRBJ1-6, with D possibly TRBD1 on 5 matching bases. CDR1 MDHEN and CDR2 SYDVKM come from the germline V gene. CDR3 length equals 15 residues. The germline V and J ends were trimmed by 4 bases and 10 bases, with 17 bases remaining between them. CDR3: CASSSRLTGPSPLHF. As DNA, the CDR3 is TGTGCCAGCAGTTCCCGGCTAACAGGTCCATCACCCCTCCACTTT.

The CDR3 loop reads CASSPNEKLFF. Here the CDR3 DNA reads TGTGCCAGCAGCCCGAATGAAAAACTGTTTTTT. This chain joins TRBV7-9 and TRBJ1-4; D not resolved. Germline V lookup: CDR1 SEHNR, CDR2 FQNEAQ (reference sequence). The CDR3 length is 11 residues. The V end was cut by 5 bases, the J end by 5 bases, with 3 bases between.

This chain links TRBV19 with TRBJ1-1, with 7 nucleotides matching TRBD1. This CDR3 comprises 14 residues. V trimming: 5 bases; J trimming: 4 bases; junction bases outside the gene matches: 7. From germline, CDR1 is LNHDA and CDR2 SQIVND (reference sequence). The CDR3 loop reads CASSPGQVGTEAFF. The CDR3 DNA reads TGTGCCAGTAGTCCTGGACAGGTCGGCACTGAAGCTTTCTTT.

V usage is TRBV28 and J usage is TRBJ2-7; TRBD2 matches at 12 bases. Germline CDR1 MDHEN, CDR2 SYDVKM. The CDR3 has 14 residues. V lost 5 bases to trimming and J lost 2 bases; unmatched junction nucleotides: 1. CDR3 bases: TGTGCCAGCAGTCTAGCGGGAGGGCCCTACGAGCAGTACTTC. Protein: CASSLAGGPYEQYF.